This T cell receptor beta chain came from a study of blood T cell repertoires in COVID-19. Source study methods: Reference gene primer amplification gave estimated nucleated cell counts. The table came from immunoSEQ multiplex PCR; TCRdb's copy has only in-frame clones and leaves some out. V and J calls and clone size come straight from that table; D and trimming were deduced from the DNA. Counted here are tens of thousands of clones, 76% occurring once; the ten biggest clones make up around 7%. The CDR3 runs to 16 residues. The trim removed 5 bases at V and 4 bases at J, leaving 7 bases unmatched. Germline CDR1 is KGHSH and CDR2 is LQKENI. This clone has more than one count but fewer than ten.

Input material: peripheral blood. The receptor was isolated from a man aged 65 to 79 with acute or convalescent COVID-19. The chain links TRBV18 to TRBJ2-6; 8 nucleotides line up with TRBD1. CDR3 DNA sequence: TGTGCCAGCTCAACCTCGACAGGGGACGGGGCCAACGTCCTGACTTTC. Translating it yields CASSTSTGDGANVLTF.